This paragraph reports one TCR beta chain. This record belongs to a study of blood T cell repertoires in COVID-19. Across the study: Samples taken during acute and convalescent COVID-19 were collected in the United States, Italy and Spain.

In the source study's methods: Estimation of nucleated cell counts relied on the amplification of reference gene primers. TCRdb's copy holds only in-frame clones and misses some; the assay was immunoSEQ multiplex PCR. Clonal size and the V and J genes are those of that table, whereas D and trimming came from the DNA. In the table there are 180,000 or so clones, approximately 80% of which are singletons. J lost 1 base, V lost 1 base, and 2 bases had no gene match. CDR3 size: 17 residues. Per the germline V gene, CDR1 is LGHDT and CDR2 is YNNKEL (reference sequence). The source material was peripheral blood. The rearrangement joins TRBV3-1 (or the pseudogene TRBV3-2) to TRBJ1-6, with TRBD1 matching over 9 bases. This TCR derives from a woman in her thirties or forties with COVID-19, enrolled during active disease. The CDR3 DNA reads as TGTGCCAGCAGCCAAGCTGGGACAGGGTCCTATAATTCACCCCTCCACTTT. It specifies CASSQAGTGSYNSPLHF.